This T cell receptor beta chain originates from a study of metastatic and nonmetastatic thyroid tumors. About the research overall: Both malignant and benign thyroid patients supplied peripheral blood and tumor or nodule tissue samples, across which the repertoires of these patients were then compared.

General study findings and limits: The reported finding was significantly higher TCR beta diversity in malignant thyroid tumors relative to benign nodules, in blood and tumor.

Each patient went into thyroid surgery without having received any treatment. TCRdb reanalyzed the PCR reads via MiXCR. Of approximately 15,000 clones detected, around 21% appear once; the ten largest clones hold just over 20%. J lost 3 bases, V lost 6 bases, and 2 bases had no gene match. From germline, CDR1 is MNHNS and CDR2 SASEGT. The length of the CDR3 is 14 residues. This clone has more than one count but fewer than ten. Its antigen is undetermined. V usage is TRBV6-1 and J usage is TRBJ2-2; the match to TRBD2 covers 9 bases. Sequenced input: adjacent normal tissue. The receptor was derived from a female donor with papillary thyroid cancer or a benign thyroid nodule (not recorded which). Some clones in this sample may be carry-over from other donors' samples. The CDR3 region is CASRRLADTGELFF. CDR3 DNA: TGTGCCAGCAGAAGACTAGCGGACACCGGGGAGCTGTTTTTT.